This T cell receptor (beta chain) originates from a study of OX40 agonist ivuxolimab in advanced cancers. At the level of the study: Patients received ivuxolimab, an agonistic anti-OX40 (CD134) antibody. Study-wide findings and caveats: At 0.1-3.0 mg/kg, partial responders had clonal expansion among the lowest observed. Researchers did not establish what antigens the expanded peripheral T cells target.

Comments on this clone: Its target is unknown.

Patients were ruled out by autoimmune disease history or systemic immunosuppression. V was shortened by 5 bases and J by 0 bases, with 8 bases between the two germline ends. CDR3 length: 14 amino acids. Germline V gene sequence: CDR1 MNHNS, CDR2 SASEGT. The protocol was immunoSEQ multiplex PCR, while the TCRdb copy is restricted to in-frame clones and leaves out a portion. In the table there are almost 90,000 clones, 80% to 90% of which are singletons. This sequence originates from an adult with an advanced solid tumor such as melanoma, head and neck, liver or kidney cancer. The rearrangement uses TRBV6-1 and TRBJ1-5, with unresolved D. The material was CD4+ or CD8+ T cells sorted from blood, obtained in a trial of the OX40 agonist ivuxolimab. CDR3 residues: CASSSGVSNQPQHF. The CDR3 nucleotides read TGTGCCAGCAGTTCCGGAGTTAGCAATCAGCCCCAGCATTTT.